The 29 T cell receptor beta chains below were found in one sample sequenced in a study of cytomegalovirus exposure and HLA in healthy donors (dated by TCRdb to about 2017). Libraries were prepared through the immunoSEQ multiplex PCR assay. The multiplex PCR relied on a mix of 60 forward primers for TCR Vbeta segments and 13 reverse primers for TCR Jbeta segments. Here the immuneACCESS table is served through TCRdb, limited to in-frame sequences with V and J called. Missing clones are a known gap in these copies; in checked studies unresolved V genes cover under half, and the rest lacks a known reason. The sample table holds around 190,000 clones, of which around 79% were seen once. The ten top clones hold roughly 1.4% of the sample. The sample was PBMCs. All receptors derive from a woman between 45 and 60 years old in good health and CMV-seronegative.

The chain links TRBV6-5 to TRBJ1-1; 10 nucleotides line up with TRBD1. CDR3 size: 13 residues. J lost 8 bases, V lost 6 bases, and 6 bases had no gene match. CDR1 is MNHEY and CDR2 is SVGAGI in the germline V gene. The CDR3 DNA follows: TGTGCCAGCAGGGACGACAGGGGGCGAGAAGCTTTCTTT. Protein: CASRDDRGREAFF.

This clone was seen just once. V usage is TRBV7-4 and J usage is TRBJ1-2; maybe TRBD1 (6 bases). The CDR3 length is 16 residues. The germline CDR1 and CDR2 sequences are SGHVT and SQSDAQ. Trimming took off 5 bases at V and 8 bases at J, with 24 bases between the two ends. CDR3 loop: CASSLKGLSGASGYTF. The CDR3, as DNA: TGTGCCAGCAGCCTCAAGGGGCTTTCAGGGGCTAGCGGCTACACCTTC.

V and J are TRBV10-3 and TRBJ1-2; no firm D call. Germline CDR1 ENHRY, CDR2 SYGVKD. The CDR3 spans 15 residues. V shed 0 bases and J shed 4 bases, with 12 bases lying between them. The CDR3: CAISESVQTTYGYTF. In nucleotides, the CDR3 is TGTGCCATCAGTGAGTCTGTACAGACCACCTATGGCTACACCTTC.

The chain couples TRBV6-5 to TRBJ1-2, with D hard to call. V dropped 2 bases and J dropped 5 bases, with 9 bases sitting between them. The CDR3 is 13 amino acids. Germline V lookup: CDR1 MNHEY, CDR2 SVGAGI. The CDR3 region has the DNA TGTGCCAGCAGTTACGGGCGGGAATATGGCTACACCTTC. It codes for CASSYGREYGYTF.

V usage is TRBV7-9 and J usage is TRBJ1-3; no definite D call. The CDR3 extends over 14 amino acids. Germline V gene sequence: CDR1 SEHNR, CDR2 FQNEAQ (reference sequence). The ends were cut back, 5 bases at V and 1 base at J, with 9 bases in the middle. The CDR3 sequence is CASSPDGSGNTIYF. The CDR3 DNA reads TGTGCCAGCAGCCCCGACGGGTCTGGAAACACCATATATTTT.

This clone came up a few times. The chain carries TRBV14 and TRBJ1-2, with D maybe TRBD1 (5 bases). The CDR3 runs to 17 residues. Trimming removed 0 bases at V and 0 bases at J, with 14 bases between. Per the germline V gene, CDR1 is SGHDN and CDR2 is FVKESK. The CDR3 sequence is CASSQDWATGANYGYTF. The CDR3 DNA follows: TGTGCCAGCAGCCAAGATTGGGCTACAGGAGCTAACTATGGCTACACCTTC. Filled out from reference TRBV14 and TRBJ1-2, the complete variable domain reads EAGVTQFPSHSVIEKGQTVTLRCDPISGHDNLYWYRRVMGKEIKFLLHFVKESKQDESGMPNNRFLAERTGGTYSTLKVQPAELEDSGVYFCASSQDWATGANYGYTFGSGTRLTVV.

This sequence joins TRBV7-3 and TRBJ2-1, with 8 bases that match TRBD2. Germline CDR1 is SGHTA and CDR2 is FQGTGA. After removal of 3 bases from V and 8 bases from J, the junction contained 9 bases not matched to a gene. The CDR3 is 15 residues long. DNA of the CDR3: TGTGCCAGCAGCTTTGACGGGAGGGCCGACGATGAGCAGTTCTTC. Its translation: CASSFDGRADDEQFF. Filled out from reference TRBV7-3 and TRBJ2-1, the complete variable domain reads GAGVSQTPSNKVTEKGKYVELRCDPISGHTALYWYRQSLGQGPEFLIYFQGTGAADDSGLPNDRFFAVRPEGSVSTLKIQRTERGDSAVYLCASSFDGRADDEQFFGPGTRLTVL.

The chain has TRBV5-6 and TRBJ1-2; D not resolved. CDR1 and CDR2 (germline): SGHDT, YYEEEE. The CDR3 loop spans 14 amino acids. V was shortened by 5 bases and J by 4 bases, with 15 bases between the two germline ends. CDR3 sequence (DNA): TGTGCCAGCAGGAGGTGGGGAGGGTTCTATGGCTACACCTTC. Amino acids: CASRRWGGFYGYTF.

On this clone itself: At one end, the junction sequence differs from germline, possibly due to a read error. CDR3 amino acids: CSSSPRQASNEQYF. CDR3 in DNA: TGTTCCAGCAGCCCAAGGCAGGCGTCCAACGAGCAGTACTTC. The chain combines TRBV7-9 with TRBJ2-7, with D unclear. Germline values: CDR1 SEHNR, CDR2 FQNEAQ (reference sequence). The CDR3 is made up of 14 amino acids.

The chain is built from TRBV10-3 and TRBJ2-3; possibly TRBD1 for D (5 bases). The CDR3 loop spans 13 amino acids. Germline V gives CDR1 ENHRY, CDR2 SYGVKD. The V end was cut by 6 bases, the J end by 1 base, with 8 bases between. The chain's CDR3 is CAIREQGTDTQYF. DNA for the CDR3: TGTGCCATCAGGGAACAGGGCACAGATACGCAGTATTTT.

The chain recombines TRBV28 with TRBJ2-7, with D unclear. Looked up from germline, CDR1 is MDHEN and CDR2 is SYDVKM. The V gene lost 6 bases and the J gene lost 0 bases, with 12 bases spanning the gap. The CDR3 contains 14 residues. Here the CDR3 DNA reads TGTGCCAGCAGGCTTTCAGGATCCTCCTACGAGCAGTACTTC. Translating gives CASRLSGSSYEQYF.

The chain employs TRBV6-6 and TRBJ1-4; D ambiguous. Germline CDR1 MNHNY, CDR2 SVGAGI (reference sequence). V was trimmed by 6 bases and J by 0 bases, leaving 11 bases between them. The CDR3 totals 15 residues. CDR3 amino acids: CASSDRRATNEKLFF. The CDR3 nucleotides are TGTGCCAGCAGCGATAGGAGGGCAACTAATGAAAAACTGTTTTTT.

V usage is TRBV6-1 and J usage is TRBJ1-3; a weak D match, TRBD1 (6 bases). The germline CDR1 and CDR2 sequences are MNHNS and SASEGT. This CDR3 contains 16 residues. Deletions cut 4 bases from V and 5 bases from J, with 18 bases between. CDR3 residues: CASSVSTGDARNTIYF. The CDR3 DNA reads as TGTGCCAGCAGTGTGTCGACAGGTGACGCCCGAAACACCATATATTTT.

The genes are TRBV4-3 and TRBJ1-3, with TRBD1 matching 8 bases. Germline V gives CDR1 LGHNA, CDR2 YSLEER. J lost 3 bases, V lost 4 bases, and 2 bases had no gene match. This CDR3 spans 14 amino acids. CDR3 coding DNA: TGCGCCAGCAGCCCCGGGACAGGTGGAAACACCATATATTTT. It encodes CASSPGTGGNTIYF.

The chain has TRBV6-1 and TRBJ1-1; TRBD1 agrees at 9 bases. The CDR3 is 14 amino acids. Germline assignment: CDR1 MNHNS and CDR2 SASEGT. V lost 5 bases and J lost 8; bases outside the gene matches: 9. The DNA for the CDR3 is TGTGCCAGCAGTTCAGATTCACAGGGGGCGGAAGCTTTCTTT. As protein: CASSSDSQGAEAFF.

This clone was seen only once. The chain has TRBV10-3 and TRBJ2-2, with D perhaps matching TRBD2 (5 bases). The CDR3 loop spans 13 amino acids. Germline V gene lookup returns CDR1 ENHRY and CDR2 SYGVKD. V lost 4 bases and J lost 6, with 9 bases in between. CDR3 in amino acids: CAISGTFAGELFF. The CDR3 DNA sequence: TGTGCCATCAGTGGGACTTTCGCCGGGGAGCTGTTTTTT.

This clone was seen a handful of times. The CDR3 DNA follows: TGTGCCAGCAGCTCATACAGGGGGGAAGAGACCCAGTACTTC. It translates to CASSSYRGEETQYF. The genes are TRBV7-9 and TRBJ2-5; 8 nucleotides align to TRBD1. Germline V gene lookup returns CDR1 SEHNR and CDR2 FQNEAQ (reference sequence). V gave up 4 bases and J gave up 3 bases; unmatched junction bases: 4. The CDR3 spans 14 residues.

For the CDR3, the DNA is TGTGCCAGCTCAAGAGCGGGCACCCCGGGGGAGACCCAGTACTTC. Translation: CASSRAGTPGETQYF. The V and J genes are TRBV18 and TRBJ2-5; D perhaps matches TRBD2 (6 bases). The germline gives CDR1 KGHSH, CDR2 LQKENI. CDR3 length equals 15 residues. Trimming removed 5 bases from V and 5 bases from J, with 18 bases in between.

The chain uses TRBV5-6 and TRBJ2-2; D perhaps matches TRBD1 (6 bases). From germline, CDR1 is SGHDT and CDR2 YYEEEE. There are 15 residues in the CDR3. V gave up 0 bases and J gave up 2 bases, with 8 bases separating them. The CDR3 nucleotides are TGTGCCAGCAGCTTGGTGGGACAAAACACCGGGGAGCTGTTTTTT. Its translation is CASSLVGQNTGELFF.

Only one count was recorded for this clone. V gene TRBV5-1 combines with J gene TRBJ2-7, with 10 bases that match TRBD2. Unmatched junction bases numbered 12, after V lost 6 bases and J lost 3 bases. The CDR3 is 16 amino acids. CDR1 SGHRS and CDR2 YFSETQ come from the germline V gene. Written as DNA, the CDR3 is TGCGCCAGCACCCTCGGACGGGCTAGCGGGAGCTACGAGCAGTACTTC. Translation: CASTLGRASGSYEQYF. Drawing the rest from reference TRBV5-1 and TRBJ2-7, the complete variable domain is KAGVTQTPRYLIKTRGQQVTLSCSPISGHRSVSWYQQTPGQGLQFLFEYFSETQRNKGNFPGRFSGRQFSNSRSEMNVSTLELGDSALYLCASTLGRASGSYEQYFGPGTRLTVT.

The sample holds one count of this clone. This sequence joins TRBV19 and TRBJ1-5; TRBD1 agrees at 7 bases. Germline V gene lookup returns CDR1 LNHDA and CDR2 SQIVND (reference sequence). This CDR3 is built from 17 residues. V trimming: 5 bases; J trimming: 4 bases; junction bases outside the gene matches: 14. CDR3 amino acids: CASSHPGDSLLNQPQHF. In DNA, the CDR3 is TGTGCCAGTAGTCACCCGGGGGACAGTTTATTAAATCAGCCCCAGCATTTT. Looking up the rest from reference TRBV19 and TRBJ1-5 gives the full variable domain: DGGITQSPKYLFRKEGQNVTLSCEQNLNHDAMYWYRQDPGQGLRLIYYSQIVNDFQKGDIAEGYSVSREKKESFPLTVTSAQKNPTAFYLCASSHPGDSLLNQPQHFGDGTRLSIL.

The chain links TRBV19 to TRBJ2-3; TRBD1 matches at 7 bases. Looked up from germline, CDR1 is LNHDA and CDR2 is SQIVND (reference sequence). Trimming took 8 bases from V and 2 from J; bases not matched to a gene: 7. CDR3 length equals 14 residues. DNA of the CDR3: TGTGCCAGTTCCCGGGACAGATACACAGATACGCAGTATTTT. It codes for CASSRDRYTDTQYF. The entire variable domain, with the rest obtained from reference TRBV19 and TRBJ2-3, is as follows: DGGITQSPKYLFRKEGQNVTLSCEQNLNHDAMYWYRQDPGQGLRLIYYSQIVNDFQKGDIAEGYSVSREKKESFPLTVTSAQKNPTAFYLCASSRDRYTDTQYFGPGTRLTVL.

The chain uses TRBV7-9 and TRBJ1-6; D unclear. The length of the CDR3 is 16 residues. Between the trimmed V and J ends, which lost 0 bases and 7 bases, there was a span of 13 bases. Germline CDR1 SEHNR, CDR2 FQNEAQ (reference sequence). CDR3 region: CASSLARQRLNSPLHF. CDR3 bases: TGTGCCAGCAGCTTAGCGCGGCAGCGCCTAAATTCACCCCTCCACTTT. The entire variable domain, with the rest obtained from reference TRBV7-9 and TRBJ1-6, is as follows: DTGVSQNPRHKITKRGQNVTFRCDPISEHNRLYWYRQTLGQGPEFLTYFQNEAQLEKSRLLSDRFSAERPKGSFSTLEIQRTEQGDSAMYLCASSLARQRLNSPLHFGNGTRLTVT.

The chain recombines TRBV18 with TRBJ1-1, with TRBD1 matching 8 bases. The CDR3 is made up of 15 amino acids. Unmatched junction bases numbered 6, after V lost 5 bases and J lost 1 base. Germline V gives CDR1 KGHSH, CDR2 LQKENI. CDR3 in amino acids: CASSFSGQANTEAFF. The DNA of the CDR3 is TGTGCCAGCTCATTCTCGGGACAGGCGAACACTGAAGCTTTCTTT. Together with reference TRBV18 and TRBJ1-1, the CDR3 gives the full variable domain: NAGVMQNPRHLVRRRGQEARLRCSPMKGHSHVYWYRQLPEEGLKFMVYLQKENIIDESGMPKERFSAEFPKEGPSILRIQQVVRGDSAAYFCASSFSGQANTEAFFGQGTRLTVV.

The V gene is TRBV15, the J gene TRBJ2-2, with a possible D match to TRBD2 (6 bases). Trimming took off 9 bases at V and 7 bases at J, with 12 bases between the two ends. From germline, CDR1 is LNHNV and CDR2 YYDKDF (reference sequence). The CDR3 sequence is 12 residues long. The CDR3 DNA reads TGTGCCACGCGCGGGGTTGGCGGGGAGCTGTTTTTT. Translating it yields CATRGVGGELFF.

The CDR3 protein is CASNRDRSNGYTF. In DNA form, the CDR3 reads TGTGCCAGCAATAGGGACAGAAGTAATGGCTACACCTTC. The rearrangement uses TRBV6-5 and TRBJ1-2; 7 bases line up with TRBD1. The CDR3 consists of 13 residues. Germline values: CDR1 MNHEY, CDR2 SVGAGI. Trimming removed 7 bases from V and 6 bases from J; junction bases left unmatched: 8.

The rearrangement joins TRBV18 to TRBJ2-3, with TRBD2 matching 13 bases. Looked up from germline, CDR1 is KGHSH and CDR2 is LQKENI. CDR3 size: 21 residues. V dropped 3 bases and J dropped 1; count of bases not matched to a gene: 16. CDR3 coding DNA: TGTGCCAGCTCACCTTCCTGGACTAGCGGGAGTGGCAATAGTGGCACAGATACGCAGTATTTT. This codes for CASSPSWTSGSGNSGTDTQYF.

This clone came up a few times. The V gene is TRBV5-5, the J gene TRBJ1-5; possible D gene TRBD1, 5 bases. The CDR3 has 15 amino acids. V shed 1 base and J shed 3 bases, with 11 bases lying between them. The germline gives CDR1 SGHKS, CDR2 YYEKEE (reference sequence). The CDR3 coding sequence is TGTGCCAGCAGCTTGATGCAGGGCCCCAATCAGCCCCAGCATTTT. Its protein is CASSLMQGPNQPQHF. Variable domain in full (rest from reference TRBV5-5 and TRBJ1-5): DAGVTQSPTHLIKTRGQQVTLRCSPISGHKSVSWYQQVLGQGPQFIFQYYEKEERGRGNFPDRFSARQFPNYSSELNVNALLLGDSALYLCASSLMQGPNQPQHFGDGTRLSIL.

The rearrangement joins TRBV7-9 to TRBJ1-1, with 7 bases identical to TRBD1. This CDR3 has 13 residues. CDR1 and CDR2 from the germline V gene are SEHNR and FQNEAQ (reference sequence). V shed 7 bases and J 8 bases; nucleotides not matched to a gene: 10. CDR3 protein: CASILTTGQEAFF. CDR3 DNA sequence: TGTGCCAGCATCCTCACGACAGGGCAGGAAGCTTTCTTT.